The 19 T cell receptor beta chains reported below all come from one sample, sequenced in a study of beta chain features in type 1 diabetes (dated by TCRdb to the late 2010s). Overall results and qualifications from the work: In all four CD4+ subsets, TCRB CDR3 length was moderately but significantly shorter in type 1 diabetes patients.

The method behind the library was the immunoSEQ multiplex PCR assay. The entire amount of isolated RNA was reverse transcribed using the High Capacity cDNA Reverse Transcription Kit, so the sequenced TCRB transcripts were expressed ones. Drawn from immuneACCESS, this table holds only the in-frame rearrangements with V and J called that TCRdb kept. Clones are partly lost; checked studies trace under half to an unresolved V gene and leave the rest unexplained. In all, the sample holds 600,000 to 700,000 clones, and 13% of those were seen once. The ten largest clonotypes hold around 0.022% of the sample. Antigen specificity for these receptors is unknown. Sequenced: naive CD4+ T cells from blood. The sample's cell subset or site label is to be understood as: true naive CD4+ T cells. The origin of the receptors is a man aged 18 to 30 with type 1 diabetes.

In its sample, this clone was seen a few times. The chain carries TRBV30 and TRBJ1-1; 11 bases line up with TRBD1. This CDR3 has 15 residues. V lost 0 bases, J lost 3 bases, and 3 bases stayed unmatched. Germline V lookup: CDR1 GTSNPN, CDR2 SVGIG (reference sequence). CDR3 in amino acids: CAWSVDRGRDTEAFF. The CDR3 coding sequence is TGTGCCTGGAGTGTGGACAGGGGGCGCGACACTGAAGCTTTCTTT.

This clone has a handful of counts. The chain carries TRBV19 and TRBJ2-1; TRBD2 agrees at 9 bases. Trimming cost V 2 bases and J 16 bases; bases outside gene matches: 9. The CDR3 totals 13 residues. The V gene's germline CDR1 is LNHDA and CDR2 SQIVND (reference sequence). CDR3 nucleotides: TGTGCCAGTAGTATATACCCCGGGACTAGCAAATTCTTC. It translates to CASSIYPGTSKFF. Complete variable domain (other parts from reference TRBV19 and TRBJ2-1): DGGITQSPKYLFRKEGQNVTLSCEQNLNHDAMYWYRQDPGQGLRLIYYSQIVNDFQKGDIAEGYSVSREKKESFPLTVTSAQKNPTAFYLCASSIYPGTSKFFGPGTRLTVL.

V gene TRBV6-5 combines with J gene TRBJ2-7, with 8 bases matching TRBD1. V trimming: 2 bases; J trimming: 1 base; junction bases outside the gene matches: 4. Per the germline V gene, CDR1 is MNHEY and CDR2 is SVGAGI. The CDR3 has 15 residues. CDR3 sequence reads: CASSYDRDRSYEQYF. CDR3 DNA sequence: TGTGCCAGCAGTTACGATCGGGACAGGTCCTACGAGCAGTACTTC.

Of note for this clone: A junction boundary mismatches the germline segment, possibly from a read error. The chain links TRBV6-5 to TRBJ1-1; D not resolved. In germline, CDR1 is MNHEY, CDR2 SVGAGI. The CDR3 is 14 amino acids. The CDR3 DNA reads TGTGCCAGCAGTTCCTGGACCCGGAACGCTGAAGCTTTCTTT. Encoded protein: CASSSWTRNAEAFF.

This clone was seen a few times. The J gene is TRBJ1-6, the V gene TRBV11-2, with TRBD1 identical over 7 bases. This CDR3 contains 13 residues. V lost 4 bases to trimming and J lost 10 bases; unmatched junction nucleotides: 4. From germline, CDR1 is SGHAT and CDR2 FQNNGV. The CDR3 coding sequence is TGTGCCAGCAGCTCGTCGACAGGGTCACCCCTCCACTTT. Translating it yields CASSSSTGSPLHF.

The J gene is TRBJ2-5, the V gene TRBV28; a weak D match, TRBD1 (5 bases). V lost 5 bases to trimming and J lost 4 bases, with 14 bases between them. Looked up from germline, CDR1 is MDHEN and CDR2 is SYDVKM. The CDR3 consists of 14 residues. CDR3 protein: CASSGSGSRETQYF. CDR3 nucleotides: TGTGCCAGCAGTGGATCAGGGTCCCGAGAGACCCAGTACTTC.

This clone has more than one count but fewer than ten. The rearrangement uses TRBV30 and TRBJ1-3; no definite D call. The CDR3 contains 12 residues. With 5 bases removed from V and 2 bases from J, the gap between germline ends came to 7 bases. The germline gives CDR1 GTSNPN, CDR2 SVGIG (reference sequence). DNA for the CDR3: TGTGCCTGGGACGAGACTGGAAACACCATATATTTT. Translation gives CAWDETGNTIYF.

The gene calls are TRBV11-3 and TRBJ2-7, with D possibly TRBD1 on 6 matching bases. The CDR3 covers 12 residues. The germline CDR1 and CDR2 sequences are SGHNT and YENEEA. V was shortened by 3 bases and J by 5 bases, with 8 bases between the two germline ends. The CDR3 spells CASSFTGNEQYF. The DNA for the CDR3 is TGTGCCAGCAGCTTCACAGGGAACGAGCAGTACTTC.

This clone was seen a handful of times. V is TRBV13 and J is TRBJ2-7; TRBD1 aligns across 8 bases. The germline gives CDR1 PRHDT, CDR2 FYEKMQ (reference sequence). The CDR3 loop spans 14 amino acids. V gave up 5 bases and J gave up 5 bases; unmatched junction bases: 8. This CDR3 is CASSTRTGSNEQYF. The CDR3 DNA is TGTGCCAGCAGCACCCGGACAGGGAGCAACGAGCAGTACTTC.

This clone was seen a few times. Other DNA sequences in this specimen translate into the identical CDR3. The chain carries TRBV30 and TRBJ1-3, with D unresolved. Germline V CDR1 and CDR2: GTSNPN, SVGIG (reference sequence). The V gene lost 2 bases and the J gene lost 2 bases, with 7 bases spanning the gap. The CDR3 is 13 amino acids. The CDR3 loop reads CAWSPGTGNTIYF. CDR3 nucleotide sequence: TGTGCCTGGAGTCCCGGTACTGGAAACACCATATATTTT.

The J gene is TRBJ2-6, the V gene TRBV21-1; the table gives TRBD1 as D, unverified against the DNA. TRBV21-1 is a pseudogene locus. This CDR3 contains 18 residues. CDR3 bases: TGTGCCAGCAGCCCGCCGGGACAGGGGGCCTCTGGGGCCAACGTCCTGACTTTC. This codes for CASSPPGQGASGANVLTF.

This clone was picked up a small number of times. V usage is TRBV6-1 and J usage is TRBJ2-1; D is possibly TRBD2 (5 bases). Per germline, CDR1 MNHNS and CDR2 SASEGT. V was cut by 6 bases and J by 8 bases, with 17 bases left in between. The CDR3 is 14 amino acids. The CDR3 region is CASRTTPVLHEQFF. CDR3 DNA sequence: TGTGCCAGCAGGACTACTCCGGTCCTCCATGAGCAGTTCTTC.

The rearrangement joins TRBV2 to TRBJ2-2, with 7 bases identical to TRBD1. Losses at the gene ends were 6 bases for V and 7 bases for J; bases not matched to a gene: 8. Per the germline V gene, CDR1 is SNHLY and CDR2 is FYNNEI. This CDR3 has 14 amino acids. For the CDR3, the DNA is TGTGCCAGCAGGGCTGACAGGGTCGGCGGGGAGCTGTTTTTT. It encodes CASRADRVGGELFF.

This chain connects TRBV9 to TRBJ1-2; D is unclear. The CDR3 spans 15 residues. From germline, CDR1 is SGDLS and CDR2 YYNGEE. Trimming removed 4 bases from V and 2 bases from J, with 15 bases in between. The CDR3 sequence is CASSRTDSLNYGYTF. The DNA for the CDR3 is TGTGCCAGCAGCCGGACGGATAGCCTGAACTATGGCTACACCTTC. The entire variable domain, with the rest obtained from reference TRBV9 and TRBJ1-2, is as follows: DSGVTQTPKHLITATGQRVTLRCSPRSGDLSVYWYQQSLDQGLQFLIQYYNGEERAKGNILERFSAQQFPDLHSELNLSSLELGDSALYFCASSRTDSLNYGYTFGSGTRLTVV.

The chain carries TRBV9 and TRBJ2-2, with D hard to call. Germline V gene sequence: CDR1 SGDLS, CDR2 YYNGEE. The V end was cut by 3 bases, the J end by 4 bases, with 7 bases between. The CDR3 sequence is 13 residues long. The CDR3 DNA is TGTGCCAGCAGCGCTCCCACCACCGGGGAGCTGTTTTTT. Translation gives CASSAPTTGELFF.

This chain connects TRBV6-6 to TRBJ2-1; D remains unclear. The CDR3 spans 13 residues. CDR1 is MNHNY and CDR2 is SVGAGI in the germline V gene (reference sequence). V lost 5 bases, J lost 7 bases, and 12 bases lay in between. The CDR3 region is CASSPGPFNEQFF. CDR3 DNA sequence: TGTGCCAGCAGTCCCGGACCATTTAATGAGCAGTTCTTC.

This chain joins TRBV6-4 and TRBJ1-6, with 9 bases identical to TRBD1. V was pared by 6 bases and J by 6 bases, with 6 bases of the junction left unmatched. This CDR3 spans 15 amino acids. Per germline, CDR1 MRHNA and CDR2 SNTAGT. The CDR3 DNA is TGTGCCAGCAGCACTATGGGACAGGGTAATTCACCCCTCCACTTT. Protein sequence: CASSTMGQGNSPLHF.

This clone came up a few times. The genes are TRBV7-2 and TRBJ2-3; D might be TRBD1 or TRBD2, each matching 6 bases. Germline V gene lookup returns CDR1 SGHTA and CDR2 FQGNSA. The CDR3 is made up of 18 amino acids. V was clipped by 4 bases and J by 2 bases, with 22 bases between them. CDR3 residues: CASSSPLGGDMITDTQYF. The CDR3 DNA reads as TGTGCCAGCAGCTCCCCTCTGGGCGGGGACATGATCACAGATACGCAGTATTTT.

A note on this clone: The sample has other DNA sequences that encode this CDR3 too. The V and J genes are TRBV18 and TRBJ1-1; 7 nucleotides line up with TRBD1. The CDR3 loop spans 14 amino acids. After removal of 2 bases from V and 2 bases from J, the junction contained 2 bases not matched to a gene. Germline V gives CDR1 KGHSH, CDR2 LQKENI. Here the CDR3 reads CASSPRQGNTEAFF. The CDR3 region has the DNA TGTGCCAGCTCACCAAGACAGGGAAACACTGAAGCTTTCTTT.